Following are 9 T cell receptor beta chains from one sample sequenced in a study of CD8 T cells in Susac syndrome. After extraction with the RNeasy kit, 0.5 to 1 ug of the RNA was reverse transcribed using random hexamers. TCRdb called the immunoSEQ multiplex PCR reads again in MiXCR, with one record for every CDR3 protein. The sample includes about 150,000 distinct CDR3 sequences, around 95% of them seen just once. Sequencing was carried out using CD4+ T cells from PBMCs. The receptors here all came from a human donor with Susac syndrome.

This rearrangement joins TRBV13 to TRBJ2-7; possibly TRBD2 for D (5 bases). Trimming cost V 4 bases and J 5 bases, with 18 bases left between them. This CDR3 is 15 amino acids long. The germline V gene has CDR1 PRHDT and CDR2 FYEKMQ (reference sequence). The CDR3 loop reads CASSWAGNGLHEQYF. For the CDR3, the DNA is TGTGCCAGCAGCTGGGCCGGGAACGGCCTGCACGAGCAGTACTTC.

The V gene is TRBV12-3 or TRBV12-4, the J gene TRBJ2-3; 7 bases align to TRBD2. V shed 2 bases, J shed 2 bases, and the junction held 4 bases outside the gene matches. This CDR3 comprises 15 residues. CDR3 coding DNA: TGTGCCAGCAGTTTAACTAGCGCGTACACAGATACGCAGTATTTT. This translates into CASSLTSAYTDTQYF.

The genes are TRBV19 and TRBJ1-1, with 7 bases identical to TRBD1. The germline V gene has CDR1 LNHDA and CDR2 SQIVND (reference sequence). With 9 bases clipped from V and 1 base from J, the junction kept 8 bases outside the gene matches. The CDR3 runs to 14 residues. The CDR3 sequence: CASRQGDPNTEAFF. CDR3 nucleotides: TGTGCCAGCCGACAGGGCGATCCGAACACTGAAGCTTTCTTT. Based on the CDR3 plus reference TRBV19 and TRBJ1-1, the full variable domain is DGGITQSPKYLFRKEGQNVTLSCEQNLNHDAMYWYRQDPGQGLRLIYYSQIVNDFQKGDIAEGYSVSREKKESFPLTVTSAQKNPTAFYLCASRQGDPNTEAFFGQGTRLTVV.

V usage is TRBV9 and J usage is TRBJ2-1, with D unresolved. From germline, CDR1 is SGDLS and CDR2 YYNGEE. The CDR3 covers 14 residues. With 0 bases removed from V and 5 bases from J, the gap between germline ends came to 9 bases. The CDR3 DNA sequence: TGTGCCAGCAGCGTAGAGGTGATGCACAATGAGCAGTTCTTC. It codes for CASSVEVMHNEQFF.

V usage is TRBV20-1 and J usage is TRBJ2-7; D is undetermined. Germline loops: CDR1 DFQATT, CDR2 SNEGSKA (reference sequence). Trimming removed 2 bases from V and 9 bases from J, with 14 bases in between. The CDR3 has 12 amino acids. Written as DNA, the CDR3 is TGCAGTGCTAGACCCTCCCCCCACCGGCAGTACTTC. Amino acids: CSARPSPHRQYF.

This chain links TRBV20-1 with TRBJ2-7; D unresolved. Per germline, CDR1 DFQATT and CDR2 SNEGSKA (reference sequence). The CDR3 is 14 amino acids. With 0 bases removed from V and 3 bases from J, the gap between germline ends came to 12 bases. The CDR3 region has the DNA TGCAGTGCTAGAGATCTAGGGCATAGCTACGAGCAGTACTTC. Protein product: CSARDLGHSYEQYF.

This rearrangement joins TRBV2 to TRBJ2-5; 15 bases agree with TRBD2. This CDR3 has 15 amino acids. Germline CDR1 SNHLY, CDR2 FYNNEI. V lost 5 bases and J lost 9; bases outside the gene matches: 7. Here the CDR3 DNA reads TGTGCCAGCAGTACCGGGACTAGCGGGGGGTGGCCCCAGTACTTC. The encoded protein is CASSTGTSGGWPQYF.

V and J are TRBV6-5 and TRBJ2-7, with 9 bases lining up with TRBD1. V gave up 5 bases and J gave up 4 bases; unmatched junction bases: 6. The CDR3 contains 14 residues. From germline, CDR1 is MNHEY and CDR2 SVGAGI. Here the CDR3 DNA reads TGTGCCAGCAGTGGGGGGACAGGGCAATACGAGCAGTACTTC. Its translation is CASSGGTGQYEQYF.

The chain has TRBV27 and TRBJ2-7; tentatively, D is TRBD1 (5 bases). The ends were cut back, 5 bases at V and 1 base at J, with 12 bases in the middle. This CDR3 comprises 14 residues. The germline V gene has CDR1 MNHEY and CDR2 SMNVEV (reference sequence). CDR3 sequence (DNA): TGTGCCAGCAGTACGATGGACACGTCCTACGAGCAGTACTTC. The encoded protein is CASSTMDTSYEQYF.